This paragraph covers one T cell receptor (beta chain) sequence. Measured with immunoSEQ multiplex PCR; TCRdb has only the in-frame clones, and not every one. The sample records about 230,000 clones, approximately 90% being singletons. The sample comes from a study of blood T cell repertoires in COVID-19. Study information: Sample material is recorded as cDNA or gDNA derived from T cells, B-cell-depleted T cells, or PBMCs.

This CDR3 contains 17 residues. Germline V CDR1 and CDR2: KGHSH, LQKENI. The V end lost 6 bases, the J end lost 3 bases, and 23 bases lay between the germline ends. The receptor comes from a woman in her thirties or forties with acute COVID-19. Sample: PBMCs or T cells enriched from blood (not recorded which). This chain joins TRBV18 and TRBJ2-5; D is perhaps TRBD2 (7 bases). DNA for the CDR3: TGTGCCAGCTCCCCGACGCTCCGGGGGGCAGGGAAAGAGACCCAGTACTTC. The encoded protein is CASSPTLRGAGKETQYF.